These 27 T cell receptor beta chains originate from one sample sequenced in a study of T cells in Graves' hyperthyroidism and ophthalmopathy. Researchers amplified the TCR beta CDR3 regions from RNA transcripts. RT-PCR in the first round (using the HTBI primer set) targeted the TCR CDR3. TCRdb used MiXCR to reprocess the multiplex PCR reads, holding one entry per CDR3 protein. In the table there are more than 500,000 distinct CDR3 sequences, around 46% of which are singletons. The sequencing sample was made of peripheral blood or thyroid tissue (not recorded which). All receptors derive from an adult woman with Graves' disease, either hyperthyroidism or ophthalmopathy (not recorded which).

This clonotype was detected ten times or more. Here the CDR3 DNA reads TGTGCCAGTAGTATCCGGGGTACTAGCTACGAGCAGTACTTC. Its protein is CASSIRGTSYEQYF. This chain links TRBV19 with TRBJ2-7, with D possibly matching TRBD2 (5 bases). This CDR3 has 14 residues. The germline V gene has CDR1 LNHDA and CDR2 SQIVND (reference sequence). Trimming took 3 bases from V and 3 from J, leaving 12 bases between them.

This clonotype was counted ten times or more. Its ends do not fully match the called genes, so a read error is possible. V and J are TRBV5-1 and TRBJ1-2, with 8 bases that match TRBD1. This CDR3 comprises 14 residues. Germline CDR1 reads SGHRS; CDR2 reads YFSETQ. The CDR3 loop is CASSPTGANYGYTF. CDR3 nucleotides: TGTGCCAGCAGCCCGACAGGGGCTAACTATGGCTACACCTTC.

There are many counts of this clonotype. The gene calls are TRBV29-1 and TRBJ2-7, with D perhaps TRBD1 (6 bases). Trimming left V 4 bases short and J 0 bases short, with 13 bases between. Germline V gives CDR1 SQVTM, CDR2 ANQGSEA. The CDR3 has 14 amino acids. CDR3 DNA sequence: TGCAGCGTTGTAAGGACAGCTGACTCCTACGAGCAGTACTTC. This sequence encodes CSVVRTADSYEQYF.

This sequence joins TRBV7-6 and TRBJ1-1; weak D call: TRBD1 (5 bases). The CDR3 is 14 residues long. CDR1 and CDR2 from the germline V gene are SGHVS and FNYEAQ. V lost 5 bases and J lost 5, with 15 bases in between. CDR3 in DNA: TGTGCCAGCAGCCCCGGGGGAACAGGAACTGAAGCTTTCTTT. It yields the protein CASSPGGTGTEAFF.

The genes are TRBV5-1 and TRBJ1-1; TRBD1 matches at 8 bases. This CDR3 comprises 15 residues. The germline CDR1 and CDR2 sequences are SGHRS and YFSETQ. V lost 4 bases, J lost 4 bases, and 9 bases stayed unmatched. CDR3 bases: TGCGCCAGCAGCACACGACAGGGGTCGGGCACTGAAGCTTTCTTT. Protein sequence: CASSTRQGSGTEAFF.

This clonotype occurred a few times. The chain couples TRBV15 to TRBJ1-3; no definite D call. Germline CDR1 is LNHNV and CDR2 is YYDKDF (reference sequence). CDR3 length equals 13 residues. Trimming shortened V by 10 bases and J by 3 bases, and 13 bases separated the two germline ends. Here the CDR3 reads CAIRAGNGNTIYF. The CDR3 bases are TGTGCCATCCGGGCCGGCAATGGAAACACCATATATTTT.

Many counts were recorded for this clonotype. CDR3 protein: CASSYIVMPQDYLEETQYF. The CDR3 DNA sequence: TGTGCCAGCAGTTACATCGTGATGCCCCAGGACTACCTAGAAGAGACCCAGTACTTC. The J gene is TRBJ2-5, the V gene TRBV6-6, with D tentatively TRBD2 (6 bases). V was cut by 2 bases and J by 3 bases, with 25 bases left in between. This CDR3 region has 19 residues. Germline CDR1 and CDR2: MNHNY and SVGAGI (reference sequence).

About this clonotype itself: In this CDR3 the conserved last residue, phenylalanine or tryptophan, is missing, so a read error is likely. Because the CDR3's place on the DNA is in doubt, the DNA is left out and the CDR3 is given as listed by TCRdb. The CDR3 sequence is CASSRGWDGLY. The chain uses TRBV7-9 and TRBJ2-1; the table's D gene call, TRBD1, was not cross checked with the DNA. The CDR3 contains 11 residues when both ends are counted. Germline V gene sequence: CDR1 SEHNR, CDR2 FQNEAQ (reference sequence).

This clonotype showed up just a few times. The chain links TRBV7-2 to TRBJ1-1, with D unresolved. CDR1 is SGHTA, CDR2 FQGNSA, per germline. V was shortened by 1 base and J by 0 bases, with 9 bases between the two germline ends. This CDR3 region has 15 residues. The CDR3 nucleotides read TGTGCCAGCAGCTTAGAAGTTACGATGAACACTGAAGCTTTCTTT. Protein product: CASSLEVTMNTEAFF.

The chain combines TRBV25-1 with TRBJ2-5; 10 positions match TRBD1. J gave up 4 bases and V 7 bases, and 6 bases lay outside the gene matches. Germline assignment: CDR1 MGHDK and CDR2 SYGVNS. The CDR3 spans 14 residues. DNA of the CDR3: TGTGCCAGCATTGACAGGGGGCGTTCAGAGACCCAGTACTTC. It encodes CASIDRGRSETQYF.

There are many counts of this clonotype. This chain uses TRBV6-5 with TRBJ1-3; no clear D gene. The ends were cut back, 0 bases at V and 2 bases at J, with 8 bases in the middle. Germline loops: CDR1 MNHEY, CDR2 SVGAGI. The CDR3 contains 15 residues. The CDR3 bases are TGTGCCAGCAGTTACTCGGTAGAGCCTGGAAACACCATATATTTT. It translates to CASSYSVEPGNTIYF.

This clonotype was counted ten times or more. The chain is built from TRBV2 and TRBJ1-2; TRBD1 matches at 9 bases. Losses at the gene ends were 0 bases for V and 5 bases for J; bases not matched to a gene: 4. In germline, CDR1 is SNHLY, CDR2 FYNNEI. The CDR3 is 15 residues long. The CDR3 DNA is TGTGCCAGCAGTGAAGCCCCTGGGACAGGGTATGGCTACACCTTC. It is translated as CASSEAPGTGYGYTF.

This clonotype was recorded many times. The V and J genes are TRBV4-1 and TRBJ2-7; D unresolved. This CDR3 is 13 amino acids long. Trimming shortened V by 0 bases and J by 6 bases, and 9 bases separated the two germline ends. Germline lookup yields CDR1 MGHRA and CDR2 YSYEKL. The DNA for the CDR3 is TGCGCCAGCAGCCAAGATTTTAGGCGCGAGCAGTACTTC. Translated, it gives CASSQDFRREQYF.

This chain uses TRBV7-9 with TRBJ1-5; tentative D call: TRBD1 (6 bases). The CDR3 contains 15 residues. V lost 6 bases and J lost 2, with 14 bases in between. Germline CDR1 is SEHNR and CDR2 is FQNEAQ (reference sequence). The CDR3 spells CASSLNRAGNQPQHF. The CDR3 DNA is TGTGCCAGCAGTTTAAACAGGGCTGGCAATCAGCCCCAGCATTTT.

This clonotype showed up many times. The chain employs TRBV20-1 and TRBJ2-5; 7 bases align to TRBD2. Germline V CDR1 and CDR2: DFQATT, SNEGSKA (reference sequence). V lost 6 bases to trimming and J lost 5 bases; unmatched junction nucleotides: 6. The CDR3 is 12 amino acids. The CDR3 DNA is TGCAGTGCCCTCGGACTAGGGGAGACCCAGTACTTC. This translates into CSALGLGETQYF.

The V call is TRBV7-9, the J call TRBJ1-2; D is ambiguous. Germline CDR1 is SEHNR and CDR2 is FQNEAQ (reference sequence). Deletions cut 6 bases from V and 0 bases from J, with 11 bases between. This CDR3 spans 14 amino acids. The CDR3 nucleotides are TGTGCCAGCAGATTTTCCACCGCTAACTATGGCTACACCTTC. Translation: CASRFSTANYGYTF.

The chain recombines TRBV2 with TRBJ1-5, with TRBD1 identical over 7 bases. The CDR3 covers 14 residues. The V gene end was trimmed by 7 bases and the J gene end by 6 bases; junction bases not matched to a gene: 9. CDR1 SNHLY and CDR2 FYNNEI come from the germline V gene. The CDR3 region is CASTPQGVSQPQHF. The CDR3 coding sequence is TGTGCCAGCACCCCTCAGGGGGTCAGTCAGCCCCAGCATTTT.

About this clonotype: It is likely a read error, because the conserved phenylalanine at the end of the CDR3 is missing. The limits of the CDR3 on the DNA are not certain, so only TCRdb's listed CDR3 is given. The genes are TRBV7-2 and TRBJ1-3. The CDR3 extends over 9 residues, inclusive of both ends. Per germline, CDR1 SGHTA and CDR2 FQGNSA. CDR3: CACAGVAGG.

This clonotype occurred a few times. The gene calls are TRBV29-1 and TRBJ1-5, with TRBD1 identical over 7 bases. CDR3 length: 13 amino acids. The germline V gene encodes CDR1 SQVTM and CDR2 ANQGSEA. With V trimmed by 4 bases and J by 4 bases, 4 bases remained unmatched. For the CDR3, the DNA is TGCAGCGTTGGGGACAGAGGTAATCAGCCCCAGCATTTT. Protein: CSVGDRGNQPQHF. The full variable domain, rest sourced from reference TRBV29-1 and TRBJ1-5, is SAVISQKPSRDICQRGTSLTIQCQVDSQVTMMFWYRQQPGQSLTLIATANQGSEATYESGFVIDKFPISRPNLTFSTLTVSNMSPEDSSIYLCSVGDRGNQPQHFGDGTRLSIL.

The chain recombines TRBV29-1 with TRBJ2-7, with 9 bases aligning to TRBD2. Germline V lookup: CDR1 SQVTM, CDR2 ANQGSEA. The CDR3 is made up of 15 amino acids. With V trimmed by 3 bases and J by 4 bases, 10 bases remained unmatched. This CDR3 reads CSVESGGAGGYEQYF. Here the CDR3 DNA reads TGCAGCGTTGAGTCGGGTGGAGCGGGAGGTTACGAGCAGTACTTC.

The chain has TRBV24-1 and TRBJ2-7; 7 nucleotides line up with TRBD2. Germline CDR1 and CDR2: KGHDR and SFDVKD. This CDR3 has 14 amino acids. Trimming at V came to 6 bases and at J to 0 bases, leaving 4 bases not matched to a gene. CDR3 residues: CATSRGEGSYEQYF. The CDR3 region has the DNA TGTGCCACCAGTCGGGGGGAAGGCTCCTACGAGCAGTACTTC.

This clonotype showed up just once. As the CDR3 is not closed by the conserved phenylalanine or tryptophan, this likely results from a read error. This sequence joins TRBV19 and TRBJ2-7, with TRBD1 identical over 9 bases. There are 14 residues in the CDR3. CDR1 is LNHDA, CDR2 SQIVND, per germline (reference sequence). Trimming at V came to 3 bases and at J to 3 bases, leaving 3 bases not matched to a gene. CDR3 DNA: TGTGCCAGTAGTATTCGGACAGGGGACTACGAGCAGTACCTC. Its translation: CASSIRTGDYEQYL.

Ten or more counts support this clonotype. This chain joins TRBV20-1 and TRBJ2-3; tentatively, D is TRBD2 (5 bases). Germline V gene lookup returns CDR1 DFQATT and CDR2 SNEGSKA (reference sequence). CDR3 size: 16 residues. With 3 bases removed from V and 4 bases from J, the gap between germline ends came to 20 bases. The DNA for the CDR3 is TGCAGTGCTAGTGAGGTCCGAGGGAGTGCTGCAGATACGCAGTATTTT. Protein sequence: CSASEVRGSAADTQYF.

This clonotype showed up many times. The chain joins TRBV20-1 to TRBJ1-2, with 8 nucleotides matching TRBD1. V dropped 4 bases and J dropped 8; count of bases not matched to a gene: 6. From germline, CDR1 is DFQATT and CDR2 SNEGSKA (reference sequence). The CDR3 covers 12 residues. CDR3: CSAIRGLEGYTF. CDR3 DNA sequence: TGCAGTGCTATCAGGGGGCTTGAAGGCTACACCTTC.

The chain joins TRBV7-6 to TRBJ2-2, with D perhaps given as TRBD1 or TRBD2 (5 bases each). The length of the CDR3 is 17 residues. Germline V gene lookup returns CDR1 SGHVS and CDR2 FNYEAQ. Trimming shortened V by 5 bases and J by 0 bases, and 16 bases separated the two germline ends. The CDR3, as DNA: TGTGCCAGCAGCGGCGAAACGGGACCCGCGAACACCGGGGAGCTGTTTTTT. Protein: CASSGETGPANTGELFF.

This clonotype has ten or more counts. The gene calls are TRBV12-3 or TRBV12-4 and TRBJ2-7, with D maybe TRBD2 (6 bases). The CDR3 has 13 residues. V was cut by 3 bases and J by 3 bases, with 9 bases left in between. In DNA, the CDR3 is TGTGCCAGCAGTTTTGGAGGGCTCTACGAGCAGTACTTC. Amino acid sequence: CASSFGGLYEQYF.

J is TRBJ2-7 and V is TRBV20-1; D is ambiguous. The germline CDR1 and CDR2 sequences are DFQATT and SNEGSKA (reference sequence). Between the trimmed V and J ends, which lost 6 bases and 8 bases, there was a span of 11 bases. The CDR3 extends over 10 amino acids. Here the CDR3 reads CSAPPWQQYF. In DNA, the CDR3 is TGCAGTGCGCCACCGTGGCAGCAGTACTTC.